This T cell receptor beta chain was identified in a study of T cell changes during pregnancy in multiple sclerosis. This clone was recorded once. The CDR3 is made up of 14 amino acids. The germline gives CDR1 SQVTM, CDR2 ANQGSEA. J was trimmed by 6 bases and V by 5 bases; bases with no gene match: 4. The method was immunoSEQ multiplex PCR; TCRdb's version includes in-frame clones alone and lacks a portion of them. The sample has tens of thousands of clones, approximately 90% seen once; the top ten hold around 1.8%. The chain is built from TRBV29-1 and TRBJ1-6, with 10 bases matching TRBD1. Sequencing was performed on peripheral blood, taken in the first trimester of pregnancy. The receptor was derived from a female donor in good health, enrolled as a control in a pregnancy study. CDR3 nucleotides: TGCAGCGTTAGGGACAGGGGATTTAATTCACCCCTCCACTTT. Amino acid sequence: CSVRDRGFNSPLHF. Full variable domain (missing parts from reference TRBV29-1 and TRBJ1-6): SAVISQKPSRDICQRGTSLTIQCQVDSQVTMMFWYRQQPGQSLTLIATANQGSEATYESGFVIDKFPISRPNLTFSTLTVSNMSPEDSSIYLCSVRDRGFNSPLHFGNGTRLTVT.